This T cell receptor (beta chain) was retrieved from a study of T cells after yellow fever vaccination. Study-wide context: Fractions of low cell number were prepared using SMART-Seq v4 Ultra Low Input.

In germline, CDR1 is SGHRS, CDR2 YFSETQ. V trimming: 4 bases; J trimming: 4 bases; junction bases outside the gene matches: 7. The CDR3 is made up of 15 amino acids. This clonotype occurred a few times. Its antigen is still unknown. As TCR cDNA was made by 5'RACE template switching, a universal primer site and UMIs were added. MiXCR was run by TCRdb on the 5' RACE reads, yielding one entry per CDR3 protein. The table lists fewer than 500,000 distinct CDR3 sequences, around 20% of them singletons, with 18% in the top ten. General study points: Weaker overall, the secondary response nonetheless peaked faster (day 5 versus 15). Most clones from primary vaccination were detected again post-booster (approximately 96% CD4, about 88% CD8).

Source: PBMCs, taken before the yellow fever booster vaccination. The chain links TRBV5-1 to TRBJ2-2; the match to TRBD2 covers 7 bases. The TCR comes from a man aged 18-30 years who received the YFV17D yellow fever vaccine. The CDR3 bases are TGCGCCAGCAGCACCGGACTAGACGGCACCGGGGAGCTGTTTTTT. Translating it yields CASSTGLDGTGELFF.